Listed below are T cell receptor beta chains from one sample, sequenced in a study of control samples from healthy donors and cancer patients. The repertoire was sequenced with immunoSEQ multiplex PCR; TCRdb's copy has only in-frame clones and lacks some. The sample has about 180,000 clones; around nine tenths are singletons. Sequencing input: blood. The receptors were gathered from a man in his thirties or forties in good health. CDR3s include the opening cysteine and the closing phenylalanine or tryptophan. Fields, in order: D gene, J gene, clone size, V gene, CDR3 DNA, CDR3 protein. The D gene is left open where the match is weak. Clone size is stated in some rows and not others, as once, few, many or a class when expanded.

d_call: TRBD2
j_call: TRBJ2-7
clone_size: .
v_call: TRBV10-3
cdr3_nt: TGTGCCATCAGTGCTAGCGGGGGGGCAAGGTACGAGCAGTACTTC
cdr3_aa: CAISASGGARYEQYF

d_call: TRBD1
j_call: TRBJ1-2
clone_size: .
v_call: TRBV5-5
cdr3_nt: TGTGCCAGCAGCCGCAGGGGGCGGGATGGCTACACCTTC
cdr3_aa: CASSRRGRDGYTF

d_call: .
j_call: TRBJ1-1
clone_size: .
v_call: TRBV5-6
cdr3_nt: TGTGCCAGCAGCCATGTATGGGGGAGGAACACTGAAGCTTTCTTT
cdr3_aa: CASSHVWGRNTEAFF

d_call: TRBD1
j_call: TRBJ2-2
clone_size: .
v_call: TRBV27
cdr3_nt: TGTGCCAGCAGTCCCCCTAGATCAGGGGGTAAGAGGACCGGGGAGCTGTTTTTT
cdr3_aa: CASSPPRSGGKRTGELFF

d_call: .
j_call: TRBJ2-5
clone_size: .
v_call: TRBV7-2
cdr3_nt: TGTGCCAGCAGCCCTCGTATCCAAGAGACCCAGTACTTC
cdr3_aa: CASSPRIQETQYF

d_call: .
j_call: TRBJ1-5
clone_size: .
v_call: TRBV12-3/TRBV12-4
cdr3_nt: TGTGCCAGCAGTTTGATTGGGCAGCCCCAGCATTTT
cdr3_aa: CASSLIGQPQHF

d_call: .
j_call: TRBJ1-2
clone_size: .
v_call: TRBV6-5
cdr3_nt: TGTGCCAGCAGGTACGGGTCTTTCTATGGCTACACCTTC
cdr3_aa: CASRYGSFYGYTF

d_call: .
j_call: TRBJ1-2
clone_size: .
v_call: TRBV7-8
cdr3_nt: TGTGCCAGCAGCTTAATGCCTTCAAACTATGGCTACACCTTC
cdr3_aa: CASSLMPSNYGYTF

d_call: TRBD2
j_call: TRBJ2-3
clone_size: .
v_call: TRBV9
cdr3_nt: TGTGCCAGCACCATGGGAGGGCCCCCGTTAGATACGCAGTATTTT
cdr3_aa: CASTMGGPPLDTQYF

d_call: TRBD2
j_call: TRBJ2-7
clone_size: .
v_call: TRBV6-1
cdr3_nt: TGTGCCAGCAGTGAAACGGGCGCTAGCGGGAGGGCCGGGAGCGAGCAGTACTTC
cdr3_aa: CASSETGASGRAGSEQYF

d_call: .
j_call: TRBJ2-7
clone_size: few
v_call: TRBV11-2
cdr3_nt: TGTGCCAGCAGCCAAGACAGTTACGAGCAGTACTTC
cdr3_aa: CASSQDSYEQYF

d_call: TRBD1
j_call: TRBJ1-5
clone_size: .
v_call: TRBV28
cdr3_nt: TGTGCCAGCAGTTTAGGACAGGGGAATCAGCCCCAGCATTTT
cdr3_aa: CASSLGQGNQPQHF

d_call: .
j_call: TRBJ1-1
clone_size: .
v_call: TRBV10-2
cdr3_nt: TGCGCCAGCAGTGAAAGTAGGACTGAAGCTTTCTTT
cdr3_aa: CASSESRTEAFF

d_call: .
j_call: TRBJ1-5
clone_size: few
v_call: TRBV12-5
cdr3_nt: TGTGCTAGTGGTTTGGGACTGACAGGAGATAGCAATCAGCCCCAGCATTTT
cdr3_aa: CASGLGLTGDSNQPQHF

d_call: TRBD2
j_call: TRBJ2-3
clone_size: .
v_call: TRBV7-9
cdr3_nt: TGTGCCAGCAGCCCGGGACTAGCGGAGCTCACAGATACGCAGTATTTT
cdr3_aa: CASSPGLAELTDTQYF

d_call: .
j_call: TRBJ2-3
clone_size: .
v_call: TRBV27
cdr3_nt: TGTGCCAGCAGCCACGGACCCTCCGATACGCAGTATTTT
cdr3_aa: CASSHGPSDTQYF

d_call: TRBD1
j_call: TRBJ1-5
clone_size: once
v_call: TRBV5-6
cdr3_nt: TGTGCCAGCAGCTACGACAGGGGCAGTGGCAATCAGCCCCAGCATTTT
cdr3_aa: CASSYDRGSGNQPQHF

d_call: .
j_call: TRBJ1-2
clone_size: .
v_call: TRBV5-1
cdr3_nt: TGCGCCAGCAGCCGTGGTCAGGAATTTTATGGCTACACCTTC
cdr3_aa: CASSRGQEFYGYTF

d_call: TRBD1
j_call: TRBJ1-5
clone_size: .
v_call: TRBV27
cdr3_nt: TGTGCCAGCAGTTATGACAGGGGTCAGCCCCAGCATTTT
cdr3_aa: CASSYDRGQPQHF

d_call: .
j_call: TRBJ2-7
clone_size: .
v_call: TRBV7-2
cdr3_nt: TGTGCCAGCAGCTTAGGAGCTGGACTATCCTACGAGCAGTACTTC
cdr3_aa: CASSLGAGLSYEQYF

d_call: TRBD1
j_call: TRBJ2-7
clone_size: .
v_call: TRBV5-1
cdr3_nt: TGCGCCAGCAGTCGGGACAGGGATTCCTACGAGCAGTACTTC
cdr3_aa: CASSRDRDSYEQYF

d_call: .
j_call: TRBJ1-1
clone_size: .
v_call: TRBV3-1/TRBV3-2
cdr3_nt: TGTGCCAGCAGCCAGCTACAGCGTAAAGCTTTCTTT
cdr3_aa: CASSQLQRKAFF

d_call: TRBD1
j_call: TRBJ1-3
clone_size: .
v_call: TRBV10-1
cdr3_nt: TGCGCCAGCAGTGACCTGCCCGCAGGGGGCCCCTCTGGAAACACCATATATTTT
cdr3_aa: CASSDLPAGGPSGNTIYF

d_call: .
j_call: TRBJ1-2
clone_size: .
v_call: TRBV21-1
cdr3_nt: TGTGCCAGCAGCATTGGACAGGCCCCTCCACTTTATGGCTACACCTTC
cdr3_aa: CASSIGQAPPLYGYTF

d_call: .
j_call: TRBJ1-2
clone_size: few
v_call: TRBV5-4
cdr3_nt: TGTGCCAGCAGCTTGGATGGCAGGGGTCGCGACACCTTC
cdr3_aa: CASSLDGRGRDTF

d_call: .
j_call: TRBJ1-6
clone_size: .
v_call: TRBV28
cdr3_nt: TGTGCCAGCCGCTCGGGTAGTTTGGTCAATTCACCCCTCCACTTT
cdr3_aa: CASRSGSLVNSPLHF

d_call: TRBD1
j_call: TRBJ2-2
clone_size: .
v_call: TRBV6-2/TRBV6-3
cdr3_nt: TGTGCCAGCAGTCCCCGGGACAGAATATTAGGGGAGCTGTTTTTT
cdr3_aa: CASSPRDRILGELFF

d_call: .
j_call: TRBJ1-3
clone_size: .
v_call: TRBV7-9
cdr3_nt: TGTGCCAGCAGTCTTGGACGCCTCTCTGGAAACACCATATATTTT
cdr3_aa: CASSLGRLSGNTIYF

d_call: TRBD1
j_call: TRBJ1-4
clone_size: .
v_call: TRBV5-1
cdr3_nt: TGCGCCAGCAGCGGGTGGACAGGGACTAATGAAAAACTGTTTTTT
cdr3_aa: CASSGWTGTNEKLFF

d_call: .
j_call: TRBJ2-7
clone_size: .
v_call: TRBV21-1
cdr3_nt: TGTGCCAGCAGCAAAGTCCGTCAGGGGGAGAGCTCCTACGAGCAGTACTTC
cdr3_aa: CASSKVRQGESSYEQYF

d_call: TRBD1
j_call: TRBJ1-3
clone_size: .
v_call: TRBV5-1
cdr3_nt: TGCGCCAGCAGCTTGACCGGGACAGGAGGAAACACCATATATTTT
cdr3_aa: CASSLTGTGGNTIYF

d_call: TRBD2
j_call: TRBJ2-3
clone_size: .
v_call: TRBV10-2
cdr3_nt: TGCGCCAGCAGTGGACTAGCGGCGCCAGATACGCAGTATTTT
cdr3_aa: CASSGLAAPDTQYF

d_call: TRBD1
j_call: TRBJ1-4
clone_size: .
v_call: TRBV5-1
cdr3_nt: TGCGCCAGCAGCTCATCCGGGACAGCGAATGAAAAACTGTTTTTT
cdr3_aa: CASSSSGTANEKLFF

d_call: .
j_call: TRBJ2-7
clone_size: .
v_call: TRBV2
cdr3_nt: TGTGCCAGCAGTTCCGGGAGAAGGAACTACGAGCAGTACTTC
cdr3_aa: CASSSGRRNYEQYF

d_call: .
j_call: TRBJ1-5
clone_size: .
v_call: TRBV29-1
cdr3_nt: TGCAGCGTTGAAGATGGGGGGAATCAGCCCCAGCATTTT
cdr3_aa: CSVEDGGNQPQHF

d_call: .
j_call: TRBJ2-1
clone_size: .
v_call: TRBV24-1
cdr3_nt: TGTGCCACCAGTGATTATAGGTACAATGAGCAGTTCTTC
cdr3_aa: CATSDYRYNEQFF

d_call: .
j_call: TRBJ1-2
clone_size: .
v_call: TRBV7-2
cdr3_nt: TGTGCCAGCACCTCTCCACGGGGGACTGCTAACTATGGCTACACCTTC
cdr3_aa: CASTSPRGTANYGYTF

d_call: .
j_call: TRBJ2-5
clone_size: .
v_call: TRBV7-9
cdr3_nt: TGTGCCAGCAGCTTAGAAGGAAAAGGGACCCAGTACTTC
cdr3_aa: CASSLEGKGTQYF

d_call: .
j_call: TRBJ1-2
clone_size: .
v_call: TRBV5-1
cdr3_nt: TGCGCCAGCAGCTTGTGGCAGTCTAACTATGGCTACACCTTC
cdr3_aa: CASSLWQSNYGYTF

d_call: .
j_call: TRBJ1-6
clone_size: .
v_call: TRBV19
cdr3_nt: TGTGCCAGTAGTATGGGGAGCTCACCCCTCCACTTT
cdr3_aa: CASSMGSSPLHF

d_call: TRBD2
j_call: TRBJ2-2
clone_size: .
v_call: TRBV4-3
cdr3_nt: TGCGCCAGCAGCCACGTAAAAGGGGAGGGCACCGGGGAGCTGTTTTTT
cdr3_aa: CASSHVKGEGTGELFF

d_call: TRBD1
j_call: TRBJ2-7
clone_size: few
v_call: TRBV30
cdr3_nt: TGTGCCTGGAGTTTGACAGGGGGCTACGAGCAGTACTTC
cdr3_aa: CAWSLTGGYEQYF

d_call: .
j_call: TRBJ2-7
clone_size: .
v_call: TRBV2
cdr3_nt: TGTGCCAGCAGTCCTAGCGTCTACGAGCAGTACTTC
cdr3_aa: CASSPSVYEQYF

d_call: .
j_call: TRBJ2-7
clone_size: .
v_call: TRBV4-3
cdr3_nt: TGCGCCAGCAGCCCAGCGGAAGGATCCTACGAGCAGTACTTC
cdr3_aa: CASSPAEGSYEQYF

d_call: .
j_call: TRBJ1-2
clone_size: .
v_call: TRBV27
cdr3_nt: TGTGCCAGCAGTCCCCGGGACGGAGCTAACTATGGCTACACCTTC
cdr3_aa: CASSPRDGANYGYTF

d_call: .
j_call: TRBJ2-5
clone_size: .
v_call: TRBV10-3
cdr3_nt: TGTGCCACCTCTTGGGTCGGGGAGACCCAGTACTTC
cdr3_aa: CATSWVGETQYF

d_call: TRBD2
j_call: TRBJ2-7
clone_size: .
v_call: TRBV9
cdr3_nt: TGTGCCAGCAGCGTAGAGCGGGAGTTCGGCGAGCAGTACTTC
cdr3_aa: CASSVEREFGEQYF

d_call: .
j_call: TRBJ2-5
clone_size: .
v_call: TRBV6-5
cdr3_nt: TGTGCCAGCAGTCCGGGACTGTTCCAAGAGACCCAGTACTTC
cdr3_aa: CASSPGLFQETQYF

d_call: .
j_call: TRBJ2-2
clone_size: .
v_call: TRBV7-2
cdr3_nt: TGTGCCAGCAGCTTGGCAGGGGTTGTGGCCGGGGAGCTGTTTTTT
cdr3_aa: CASSLAGVVAGELFF

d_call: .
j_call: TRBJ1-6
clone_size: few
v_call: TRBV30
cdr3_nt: TGTGCCTGGAGTTCCAGGGGTTCACCCCTCCACTTT
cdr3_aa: CAWSSRGSPLHF

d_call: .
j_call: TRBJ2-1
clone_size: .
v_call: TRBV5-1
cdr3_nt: TGCGCCAGCAGGGGGACGACCTCCTACAATGAGCAGTTCTTC
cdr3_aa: CASRGTTSYNEQFF

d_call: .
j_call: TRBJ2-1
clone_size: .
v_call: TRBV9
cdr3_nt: TGTGCCAGCAGCGCAGGGGATGAGCAGTTCTTC
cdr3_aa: CASSAGDEQFF

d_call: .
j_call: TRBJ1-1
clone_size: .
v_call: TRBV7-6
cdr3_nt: TGTGCCAGCAGCCCCACCCCAGAGGGGGACGGAGCTTTCTTT
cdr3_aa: CASSPTPEGDGAFF

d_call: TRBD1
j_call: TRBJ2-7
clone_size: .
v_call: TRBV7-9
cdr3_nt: TGTGCCAGCAGCGCGCCGGGACAGGGGTTATACGAGCAGTACTTC
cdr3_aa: CASSAPGQGLYEQYF

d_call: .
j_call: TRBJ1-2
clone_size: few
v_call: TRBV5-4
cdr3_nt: TGTGCCAGCACCCCCGTTGGGACTAATGGCTACACCTTC
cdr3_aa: CASTPVGTNGYTF

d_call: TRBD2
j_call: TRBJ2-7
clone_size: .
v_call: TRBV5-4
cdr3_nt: TGTGCCAGCAGTGTGACTAGCGGGGCCTACGAGCAGTACTTC
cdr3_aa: CASSVTSGAYEQYF

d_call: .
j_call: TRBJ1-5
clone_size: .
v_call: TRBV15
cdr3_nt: TGTGCCACCAGCAGATCCATCAGCAATCAGCCCCAGCATTTT
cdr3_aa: CATSRSISNQPQHF

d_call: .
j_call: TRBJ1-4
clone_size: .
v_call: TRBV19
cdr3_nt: TGTGCCAGTAGGATCTGGGGCTCAACTAATGAAAAACTGTTTTTT
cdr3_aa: CASRIWGSTNEKLFF

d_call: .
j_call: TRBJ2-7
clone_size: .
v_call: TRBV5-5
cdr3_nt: TGTGCCAGCAGCTCGGGATTCTACGAGCAGTACTTC
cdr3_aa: CASSSGFYEQYF

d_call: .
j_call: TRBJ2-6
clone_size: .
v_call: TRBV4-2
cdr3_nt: TGTGCCAGCAGCCAAGATCATATGGGTGTGGCAGGGGCCAACGTCCTGACTTTC
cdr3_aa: CASSQDHMGVAGANVLTF